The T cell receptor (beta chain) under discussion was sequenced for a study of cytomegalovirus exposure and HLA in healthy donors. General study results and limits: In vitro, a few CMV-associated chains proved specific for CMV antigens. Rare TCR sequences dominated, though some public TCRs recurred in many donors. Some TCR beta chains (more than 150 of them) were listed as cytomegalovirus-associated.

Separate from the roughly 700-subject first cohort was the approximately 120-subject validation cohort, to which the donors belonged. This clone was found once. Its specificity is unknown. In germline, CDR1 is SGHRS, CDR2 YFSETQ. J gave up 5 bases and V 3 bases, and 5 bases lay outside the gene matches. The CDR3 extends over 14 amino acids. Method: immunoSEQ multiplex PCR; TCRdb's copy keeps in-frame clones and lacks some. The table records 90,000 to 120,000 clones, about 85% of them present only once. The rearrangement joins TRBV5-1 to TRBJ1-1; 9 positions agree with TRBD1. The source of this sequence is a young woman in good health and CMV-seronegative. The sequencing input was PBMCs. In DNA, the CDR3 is TGCGCCAGCAGCTCGGGACAGGGCTGGACTGAAGCTTTCTTT. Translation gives CASSSGQGWTEAFF.